This TCR beta chain was profiled in a study of CD8 T cells in ankylosing spondylitis. As to this clonotype: Its antigen is as yet unknown.

General study points: From matched ankylosing spondylitis synovial fluid, disease-linked clones were reportedly recovered at significantly enriched levels. Blood of patients with ankylosing spondylitis appeared to be characterized by a TCR beta motif of eight highly homologous variants. Disease-linked clones bore a CD8+ phenotype, appearing relatively rarely in peripheral blood. Prior work had noted some motif variants in reactive arthritis blood and synovial fluid.

The CDR3 spans 15 residues. Germline V gene lookup returns CDR1 DFQATT and CDR2 SNEGSKA (reference sequence). V lost 4 bases to trimming and J lost 5 bases, with 21 bases between them. Making use of molecular barcodes, quantitative 5'-RACE generated TCR beta libraries. Each CDR3 protein is one row after TCRdb ran MiXCR on the 5' RACE reads. The sample yields some 840,000 distinct CDR3 sequences, roughly 12% seen once. The sequence came from a male donor with ankylosing spondylitis. Sequencing was done on a sample of blood, either unsorted or a sorted T cell fraction (not recorded which). The chain couples TRBV20-1 to TRBJ2-7; no definite D call. This chain's CDR3 is CSAIRLSSTFHEQYF. Here the CDR3 DNA reads TGCAGTGCTATCCGCTTGAGTAGTACCTTCCACGAGCAGTACTTC.